This T cell receptor (beta chain) was sequenced for a study of cytomegalovirus exposure and HLA in healthy donors. The length of the CDR3 is 15 residues. V shed 6 bases and J 3 bases; nucleotides not matched to a gene: 7. Germline CDR1 and CDR2: MNHEY and SVGAGI. The PCR made use of 60 Vbeta and 13 Jbeta primers. Here immunoSEQ multiplex PCR was the method, and the copy in TCRdb shows in-frame clones only, minus some. This repertoire shows 130,000 or so clones, about two thirds found once; its top ten account for approximately 7%. The specimen sequenced was PBMCs. This rearrangement joins TRBV6-5 to TRBJ1-1; 10 bases map to TRBD1. This TCR derives from a man in his forties in good health and CMV-seropositive. CDR3 loop: CASRTTGGGYTEAFF. The CDR3 DNA reads TGTGCCAGCAGGACGACAGGGGGCGGGTACACTGAAGCTTTCTTT.